This T cell receptor (beta chain) was recorded in a study of post-analysis software for immune sequencing data. Across the study: Progressive-relapsing, secondary progressive and relapsing-remitting multiple sclerosis were among the disease courses included.

Unique-molecular-identifier-tagged TCR beta cDNA libraries were used. The authors obtained approximately 460,000 cDNA molecules from around 0.96 to 9.9 million T cells. In TCRdb, the PCR reads were re-called with MiXCR into one record per CDR3 protein. The sample has around 250,000 distinct CDR3 sequences, roughly a third seen once. Whole-study findings and limits: Those with multiple sclerosis, the patient group, showed significantly lower normalized Chao1 diversity than controls. Samples made in the same batch grouped tightly together by F measure. Compared with controls, patients had more of roughly five TRBV segments, including TRBV5-6, TRBV5-1 and TRBV20-1.

This clonotype was seen ten or more times. No antigen is known for it. This CDR3 region has 13 residues. Looked up from germline, CDR1 is SQVTM and CDR2 is ANQGSEA. J lost 3 bases, V lost 4 bases, and 0 bases had no gene match. The clonotype comes from a girl aged 10-17 years with multiple sclerosis. The sequenced sample was blood. The rearrangement joins TRBV29-1 to TRBJ2-1; 10 bases map to TRBD2. CDR3 loop: CSVGTSGYNEQFF. CDR3 coding DNA: TGCAGCGTTGGGACTAGCGGCTACAATGAGCAGTTCTTC.